This TCR beta chain was sequenced during a study of early T cells in non-severe SARS-CoV-2 infection. Across the whole study: Sequencing of bulk RNA from unsorted whole blood was done, without chain pairing. General study points: Matching against VDJdb likely underestimated virus-specific expansions, favoring anti-spike CD8.

Individual cDNA molecules were tagged with unique molecular identifiers. TCRdb re-called the 5' RACE reads through MiXCR, storing one row per CDR3 protein. Here the sample spans around 63,000 distinct CDR3 sequences, around 13% being singletons. CDR3 size: 17 residues. The V segment lost 6 bases and the J segment 4 bases; nucleotides outside the gene matches: 12. Germline CDR1 LGHDT, CDR2 YNNKEL (reference sequence). On this clonotype: The antigen is not known.

The source material was whole blood. The chain recombines TRBV3-1 with TRBJ2-3; 11 nucleotides agree with TRBD2. The clonotype originates from an adult who was a healthcare worker with PCR-confirmed SARS-CoV-2 infection or an uninfected control (not recorded which). The CDR3 nucleotides read TGTGCCAGCAGGACCGGTCGGCCGGGACTAGCGGCAGATACGCAGTATTTT. Protein: CASRTGRPGLAADTQYF.